These 12 T cell receptor beta chains originate from one sample sequenced in a study of patients and donors after allogeneic stem cell transplantation. One entry per CDR3 protein results from TCRdb running MiXCR on the RT-PCR reads. The profile covers over 65,000 distinct CDR3 sequences, with about 26% appearing a single time and roughly 29% taken by the ten largest. The specimen sequenced was blood, either unsorted or a sorted T cell fraction (not recorded which). Receptors were obtained from a human donor who was either an allogeneic HSCT recipient or a stem cell or donor lymphocyte infusion donor (not recorded which). It is not recorded whose cells these are; they may come from a transplant donor.

This clonotype was detected only a few times. This chain links TRBV20-1 with TRBJ1-2; D is unclear. The germline gives CDR1 DFQATT, CDR2 SNEGSKA (reference sequence). The CDR3 sequence is 14 residues long. The germline V and J ends were trimmed by 0 bases and 6 bases, with 14 bases remaining between them. The CDR3 DNA follows: TGCAGTGCTAGAGATCGACAACCGAGGGATGGCTACACCTTC. It is translated as CSARDRQPRDGYTF.

This clonotype was seen only a few times. The J gene is TRBJ2-5, the V gene TRBV5-1; D unclear. The V gene lost 4 bases and the J gene lost 3 bases, with 7 bases spanning the gap. Germline assignment: CDR1 SGHRS and CDR2 YFSETQ. This CDR3 spans 12 amino acids. The CDR3 nucleotides are TGCGCCAGCAGCCAGAACGAAGAGACCCAGTACTTC. Translated: CASSQNEETQYF.

This clonotype occurred a few times. This chain joins TRBV20-1 and TRBJ2-1; 9 bases match TRBD2. This CDR3 has 15 residues. Germline loops: CDR1 DFQATT, CDR2 SNEGSKA (reference sequence). V shed 1 base and J 9 bases; nucleotides not matched to a gene: 10. DNA for the CDR3: TGCAGTGCTAGAGTCCGGCGGGGGGGTATTCTTGAGCAGTTCTTC. Translation: CSARVRRGGILEQFF.

This clonotype was counted a few times. The genes are TRBV7-2 and TRBJ1-5, with 8 bases that match TRBD1. V lost 4 bases and J lost 3; bases outside the gene matches: 5. The length of the CDR3 is 15 residues. Per the germline V gene, CDR1 is SGHTA and CDR2 is FQGNSA. The CDR3 reads CASSSQGGANQPQHF. The CDR3 bases are TGTGCCAGCAGCTCACAGGGGGGCGCCAATCAGCCCCAGCATTTT.

In DNA form, the CDR3 reads TGTGCCAGCACCCCGGAAGGGACACGGCCCTACGAGCAGTACTTC. Protein product: CASTPEGTRPYEQYF. The genes are TRBV27 and TRBJ2-7; possibly TRBD1 for D (6 bases). Germline V CDR1 and CDR2: MNHEY, SMNVEV (reference sequence). Trimming removed 7 bases at V and 2 bases at J, with 18 bases between. CDR3 length: 15 amino acids.

This clonotype was recorded a few times. The chain is built from TRBV2 and TRBJ1-3, with a tentative D call TRBD1 (5 bases). V shed 3 bases and J shed 2 bases, with 8 bases lying between them. Germline CDR1 and CDR2: SNHLY and FYNNEI. The CDR3 is 14 residues long. Here the CDR3 reads CASSDWGAGNTIYF. CDR3 DNA: TGTGCCAGCAGTGATTGGGGGGCTGGAAACACCATATATTTT. The full variable domain, with the rest looked up from reference TRBV2 and TRBJ1-3, is EPEVTQTPSHQVTQMGQEVILRCVPISNHLYFYWYRQILGQKVEFLVSFYNNEISEKSEIFDDQFSVERPDGSNFTLKIRSTKLEDSAMYFCASSDWGAGNTIYFGEGSWLTVV.

In this sample, this clonotype turned up once. The rearrangement links TRBV6-5 to TRBJ1-2; D gene ambiguous. The V and J ends lost 2 bases and 1 base respectively, with 8 bases between them. CDR3 length equals 14 residues. Germline values: CDR1 MNHEY, CDR2 SVGAGI. In DNA form, the CDR3 reads TGTGCCAGCAGTTACGGTTACGGTAACTATGGCTACACCTTC. Its protein product is CASSYGYGNYGYTF.

The V gene is TRBV27, the J gene TRBJ1-2, with 8 positions matching TRBD1. Losses at the gene ends were 0 bases for V and 3 bases for J; bases not matched to a gene: 6. Germline loops: CDR1 MNHEY, CDR2 SMNVEV (reference sequence). The CDR3 has 16 residues. Here the CDR3 DNA reads TGTGCCAGCAGTTTATCGACAGGGGAAACTTACTATGGCTACACCTTC. This codes for CASSLSTGETYYGYTF.

This clonotype was seen more than once but under ten times. The rearrangement links TRBV6-2 or TRBV6-3 to TRBJ2-1; 9 nucleotides align to TRBD1. This CDR3 spans 17 amino acids. Trimming at V came to 6 bases and at J to 9 bases, leaving 18 bases not matched to a gene. CDR1 is MNHEY and CDR2 is SVGEGT in the germline V gene. CDR3 in amino acids: CASSKRSEPGQGVEQFF. In DNA, the CDR3 is TGTGCCAGCAGCAAACGCTCAGAACCGGGACAGGGAGTTGAGCAGTTCTTC.

The J gene is TRBJ2-5, the V gene TRBV10-3; a possible D gene is TRBD2 (5 bases). Deletions cut 4 bases from V and 5 bases from J, with 17 bases between. The CDR3 extends over 15 amino acids. Looked up from germline, CDR1 is ENHRY and CDR2 is SYGVKD. Written as DNA, the CDR3 is TGTGCCATCAGTGGCCCTCGGGAAACCGGGGAGACCCAGTACTTC. This codes for CAISGPRETGETQYF.

CDR3 amino acids: CASSRGQGAKDEQFF. The CDR3 region has the DNA TGCGCCAGCAGTCGGGGACAGGGGGCGAAGGATGAGCAGTTCTTC. V and J are TRBV4-1 and TRBJ2-1, with 12 bases matching TRBD1. The CDR3 length is 15 residues. V gave up 6 bases and J gave up 8 bases; unmatched junction bases: 8. Per the germline V gene, CDR1 is MGHRA and CDR2 is YSYEKL.

Here the CDR3 DNA reads TGCGCCAGCAGCTTGGGAGGGGGCGCGCAGTTCTTC. Encoded protein: CASSLGGGAQFF. This chain links TRBV5-1 with TRBJ2-1; TRBD1 aligns across 7 bases. CDR1 is SGHRS, CDR2 YFSETQ, per germline. V lost 0 bases, J lost 12 bases, and 3 bases stayed unmatched. The CDR3 is 12 amino acids.